The following is a T cell receptor beta chain sequence with its context. What it binds is not known. This sample stems from a study of T-cell reconstitution after alpha-beta-depleted transplantation in children. Germline CDR1 is SGHVS and CDR2 is FQNEAQ. This CDR3 comprises 14 residues. J lost 5 bases, V lost 5 bases, and 5 bases had no gene match. Preparation of the TCRbeta library was carried out with unique molecular identifiers. TCRdb analysed the PCR reads with MiXCR anew, one entry per CDR3 protein. The table includes about a million distinct CDR3 sequences, roughly 29% detected once. Study-level points and caveats: Elevated TCRbeta diversity at day 60 was traced, in some patients, to surviving recipient T cells and thymic progenitors.

The chain recombines TRBV7-8 with TRBJ2-1; 8 bases agree with TRBD1. The material sequenced was PBMCs, mostly from graft donor cells, taken 360 days after TCRalphabeta/CD19-depleted stem cell transplant. The source of this sequence is a boy under two years old who had a stem cell transplant for SCID, so the T cells may come from the graft donor. DNA for the CDR3: TGTGCCAGCAGCCTCCCGGACAGGGACAATGAGCAGTTCTTC. It codes for CASSLPDRDNEQFF.